A single T cell receptor beta chain is shown here with its context. Germline CDR1 and CDR2: LGHDT and YNNKEL (reference sequence). V was pared by 5 bases and J by 1 base, with 5 bases of the junction left unmatched. This CDR3 comprises 15 residues. The record originates from a study of blood T cell repertoires in COVID-19. For the study at large: The United States, Italy and Spain were the sources of the acute and convalescent COVID-19 samples.

TCRdb's table, derived via immunoSEQ multiplex PCR, lists solely in-frame clones and lacks some. The data contain 250,000 or so clones, 85% to 90% of them singletons. Individuals drawn from about two dozen US areas were about 18 to 90 years old. Cohorts were based on clinical histories the participants reported. The gene calls are TRBV3-1 (or the pseudogene TRBV3-2) and TRBJ2-3, with 8 nucleotides matching TRBD1. Material: PBMCs or T cells enriched from blood (not recorded which). This clonotype was obtained from a woman aged 25 to 45 with acute COVID-19. CDR3 region: CASSAHRGGTDTQYF. The DNA for the CDR3 is TGTGCCAGCAGCGCCCACAGGGGGGGCACAGATACGCAGTATTTT.